Detailed here is one T cell receptor (beta chain). The antigen is undetermined. These data are taken from a study of T cell responses to AZD1222 COVID-19 vaccine. Study findings and constraints: Mapped onto spike, vaccine-associated CD4 TCRs spanned it and were dominant at 160-218 and 743-854.

Here immunoSEQ multiplex PCR was the method, and the copy in TCRdb shows in-frame clones only, minus some. The data hold approximately 80,000 clones, with 85% to 95% observed a single time. Second-dose groups at about 4 or about 12 weeks were pooled. The CDR3 loop spans 18 amino acids. CDR1 and CDR2 from the germline V gene are MDHEN and SYDVKM. V shed 5 bases, J shed 2 bases, and the junction held 10 bases outside the gene matches. The rearrangement joins TRBV28 to TRBJ1-5; 12 bases are a match to TRBD1. This receptor was obtained from an adult who received the AZD1222 COVID-19 vaccine. This material consisted of peripheral blood, taken 28 days after the second AZD1222 dose. The CDR3 bases are TGTGCCAGCAGTGACCGGGACAGGGGGCGAATGGGCAATCAGCCCCAGCATTTT. Translation gives CASSDRDRGRMGNQPQHF.